A single sample is the source of the 15 T cell receptor beta chains below, sequenced in a study of Ad26.COV2.S vaccination and SARS-CoV-2 variants. The assay was immunoSEQ multiplex PCR, and TCRdb's table has in-frame clones only and misses some. The data show more than 400,000 clones, roughly 87% seen once. Sample treatment: roughly 18 received Ad26.COV2.S at low or high dose, single or two shots; 5 received placebo; per-sample allocation not given. Sampling was performed 63 days after the first vaccine or placebo injection. The specimen comprised peripheral blood, sampled in a trial of Ad26.COV2.S vaccine versus placebo. These receptors were taken from a person aged 18 to 59 who received the Ad26.COV2.S COVID-19 vaccine or a placebo.

The chain links TRBV5-5 to TRBJ1-5; D may be TRBD1 (5 bases). The CDR3 is 16 residues long. Germline CDR1 and CDR2: SGHKS and YYEKEE (reference sequence). V lost 3 bases, J lost 0 bases, and 13 bases lay in between. CDR3 amino acids: CASSSSGTYSNQPQHF. The CDR3 DNA follows: TGTGCCAGCAGCTCTTCAGGGACTTATAGCAATCAGCCCCAGCATTTT.

The V and J genes are TRBV19 and TRBJ2-7, with 8 bases aligning to TRBD1. The CDR3 has 16 residues. Germline CDR1 reads LNHDA; CDR2 reads SQIVND (reference sequence). The J segment lost 2 bases and the V segment lost 1 base, leaving 7 bases of the junction unmatched. CDR3 loop: CASSIGWAGGAYEQYF. The CDR3 DNA follows: TGTGCCAGTAGTATAGGGTGGGCAGGGGGCGCCTACGAGCAGTACTTC.

CDR3 amino acids: CASSRSGYEQYF. In DNA, the CDR3 is TGTGCCAGCAGCCGAAGCGGCTACGAGCAGTACTTC. V usage is TRBV11-2 and J usage is TRBJ2-7; tentative D call: TRBD2 (5 bases). Trimming removed 5 bases at V and 3 bases at J, with 8 bases between. The CDR3 is 12 residues long. Germline V gene data show CDR1 as SGHAT and CDR2 as FQNNGV.

The chain combines TRBV6-1 with TRBJ2-2; D is possibly TRBD1 (6 bases). The CDR3 has 15 residues. Germline V gene lookup returns CDR1 MNHNS and CDR2 SASEGT. With 3 bases removed from V and 4 bases from J, the gap between germline ends came to 12 bases. The CDR3: CASSDQGGSTGELFF. The DNA of the CDR3 is TGTGCCAGCAGTGACCAAGGGGGTAGCACCGGGGAGCTGTTTTTT.

The chain carries TRBV7-2 and TRBJ2-5, with 7 bases that match TRBD2. Unmatched junction bases numbered 9, after V lost 2 bases and J lost 6 bases. The CDR3 runs to 15 residues. CDR1 is SGHTA, CDR2 FQGNSA, per germline. CDR3 in DNA: TGTGCCAGCAGCTTAAGTAAAGACGGGACTAAGACCCAGTACTTC. Translation gives CASSLSKDGTKTQYF.

V is TRBV28 and J is TRBJ2-1, with D maybe TRBD2 (5 bases). This CDR3 comprises 14 residues. Per germline, CDR1 MDHEN and CDR2 SYDVKM. V lost 5 bases, J lost 8 bases, and 16 bases lay in between. The CDR3 coding sequence is TGTGCCAGCAGTCCCCGACTACCAGGAGATGAGCAGTTCTTC. Its translation: CASSPRLPGDEQFF.

This clone was found a few times. V gene TRBV28 combines with J gene TRBJ1-1; D not certain. CDR3 size: 15 residues. Per the germline V gene, CDR1 is MDHEN and CDR2 is SYDVKM. With 1 base removed from V and 0 bases from J, the gap between germline ends came to 9 bases. The CDR3 coding sequence is TGTGCCAGCAGTTTATTGAGGGAAGTGAACACTGAAGCTTTCTTT. Translating it yields CASSLLREVNTEAFF.

The rearrangement joins TRBV9 to TRBJ2-2; D remains unclear. Germline lookup yields CDR1 SGDLS and CDR2 YYNGEE. V dropped 1 base and J dropped 3 bases, with 7 bases sitting between them. The CDR3 has 14 residues. CDR3 in DNA: TGTGCCAGCAGCGTATTTGGGGACACCGGGGAGCTGTTTTTT. Translating gives CASSVFGDTGELFF.

The V gene is TRBV5-1, the J gene TRBJ1-5; the D gene is possibly TRBD1 (6 bases). The germline CDR1 and CDR2 sequences are SGHRS and YFSETQ. Trimming removed 4 bases at V and 1 base at J, with 12 bases between. The CDR3 runs 15 residues. CDR3 amino acids: CASSAGERSNQPQHF. In DNA, the CDR3 is TGCGCCAGCAGCGCAGGGGAGAGGAGCAATCAGCCCCAGCATTTT.

The V gene is TRBV19, the J gene TRBJ1-6; a weak D match, TRBD1 (5 bases). The CDR3 totals 12 residues. Germline CDR1 and CDR2: LNHDA and SQIVND (reference sequence). V was cut by 6 bases and J by 16 bases, with 16 bases left in between. The CDR3 is CASRREYRTLHF. As DNA, the CDR3 is TGTGCCAGTAGAAGGGAATACAGGACTCTCCACTTT.

The chain carries TRBV6-5 and TRBJ1-1, with D perhaps TRBD1 (5 bases). V shed 6 bases and J shed 1 base, with 12 bases lying between them. This CDR3 region has 14 residues. Per germline, CDR1 MNHEY and CDR2 SVGAGI. CDR3 sequence (DNA): TGTGCCAGCAGGCCCGGAGGGGAGAACACTGAAGCTTTCTTT. Its protein product is CASRPGGENTEAFF.

This clone was seen only a few times. V is TRBV19 and J is TRBJ2-1; the D is unclear. There are 11 residues in the CDR3. Germline V gene lookup returns CDR1 LNHDA and CDR2 SQIVND (reference sequence). With 3 bases removed from V and 9 bases from J, the gap between germline ends came to 6 bases. The CDR3: CASSIATEQFF. DNA for the CDR3: TGTGCCAGTAGTATTGCTACTGAGCAGTTCTTC.

This rearrangement joins TRBV4-2 to TRBJ1-5, with D possibly TRBD1 on 5 matching bases. CDR3 size: 14 residues. From germline, CDR1 is LGHNA and CDR2 YNFKEQ. With 1 base removed from V and 5 bases from J, the gap between germline ends came to 9 bases. CDR3 region: CASSQGRGHQPQHF. The CDR3 bases are TGTGCCAGCAGCCAAGGGAGGGGACATCAGCCCCAGCATTTT.

This chain links TRBV6-2 or TRBV6-3 with TRBJ2-7, with TRBD1 as a possible D gene (6 bases). The germline gives CDR1 MNHEY, CDR2 SVGEGT. Trimming cost V 5 bases and J 0 bases, with 14 bases left between them. This CDR3 contains 15 residues. In DNA form, the CDR3 reads TGTGCCAGCAGTGTTGCGTGGGGGCCCTCCTACGAGCAGTACTTC. Its translation is CASSVAWGPSYEQYF.

This chain joins TRBV6-2 or TRBV6-3 and TRBJ2-1, with TRBD2 matching 8 bases. The germline V gene encodes CDR1 MNHEY and CDR2 SVGEGT. Trimming took 4 bases from V and 5 from J; bases not matched to a gene: 13. This CDR3 has 17 amino acids. CDR3 DNA: TGTGCCAGCAGTTCACGGGGTAGCGGGATAGGGGACAATGAGCAGTTCTTC. This translates into CASSSRGSGIGDNEQFF.